The TCR beta chain under discussion was sequenced for a study of blood T cell repertoires in COVID-19. The wider study: Acute-phase and convalescent COVID-19 samples originated in the United States, Italy and Spain.

The CDR3 is made up of 14 amino acids. The germline V gene encodes CDR1 SGHAT and CDR2 FQNNGV. The V and J ends lost 4 bases and 2 bases respectively, with 9 bases between them. Assay: immunoSEQ multiplex PCR; the TCRdb copy retains only in-frame clones and omits some. Altogether tens of thousands of clones are present, roughly four fifths being singletons, with the ten largest covering 20% to 25%. V usage is TRBV11-2 and J usage is TRBJ1-3; D unresolved. Material: peripheral blood. This receptor was taken from a human donor in a cohort sampled during active COVID-19. CDR3 DNA sequence: TGTGCCAGCAGCTCTTCGAGGGCTGGAAACACCATATATTTT. It codes for CASSSSRAGNTIYF.